The clone carrying this T cell receptor beta chain was counted a few times. Its antigen is undetermined. In germline, CDR1 is MNHEY, CDR2 SMNVEV (reference sequence). The CDR3 covers 17 residues. V was shortened by 3 bases and J by 6 bases, with 21 bases between the two germline ends. The data derive from a study of naive and memory T cell subsets. Study results and caveats: A clonotype means one alpha or beta sequence, not an alpha/beta pair. Diversity fell and Gini index rose from naive through CM, EM, EMRA.

After CD4 positive bead selection, the CD4-negative fraction gave CD8 T cells. Cells stained for CD3, CD4, CD8, CD45RA and CD27 were sorted into four subsets. An equimolar mix of two oligonucleotides served as the beta constant-region primer for TRBC1 and TRBC2. The ligated cDNA underwent four PCR rounds using SP2 and nested alpha and beta constant-region primers. MiXCR was run by TCRdb on the UMI-ligation and nested PCR reads, yielding one entry per CDR3 protein. The table records about 120,000 distinct CDR3 sequences, 36% of them present only once. The chain recombines TRBV27 with TRBJ2-1; D possibly corresponds to TRBD1 (5 bases). The sequenced material came from central memory CD4+ T cells from blood. The origin of this receptor is a human donor in good health. The CDR3 nucleotides read TGTGCCAGCAGTTTCCAAATGAGGCAGGGTGACGGCAATGAGCAGTTCTTC. Its protein product is CASSFQMRQGDGNEQFF.